The next 15 T cell receptor beta chains were all read from a single sample in a study of cytomegalovirus exposure and HLA in healthy donors (dated by TCRdb to the late 2010s). Library creation used the immunoSEQ multiplex PCR assay. This is the immuneACCESS table as TCRdb keeps it, with only in-frame sequences that have V and J called. A part of the clones is gone; compared with another copy, unresolved V genes explain less than half, and the rest is unexplained. The sample data list roughly 71,000 clones, and 94% of these were observed just once. The ten largest clones represent around 0.65% of the sample. The sequenced sample consisted of PBMCs. Source of these receptors: a woman between 18 and 29 years old in good health and CMV-seronegative.

The chain employs TRBV5-6 and TRBJ1-2; 12 bases are a match to TRBD1. Germline values: CDR1 SGHDT, CDR2 YYEEEE. V lost 0 bases and J lost 6; bases outside the gene matches: 12. The CDR3 runs to 18 residues. CDR3 bases: TGTGCCAGCAGCTTGGTTTGGGGGGACAGGGGGCGAAAGGATGGCTACACCTTC. Amino acids: CASSLVWGDRGRKDGYTF.

The V gene is TRBV6-5, the J gene TRBJ2-7, with D possibly being TRBD1 (5 bases). V was trimmed by 2 bases and J by 4 bases, leaving 15 bases between them. The CDR3 has 15 amino acids. The V gene's germline CDR1 is MNHEY and CDR2 SVGAGI. The CDR3 DNA follows: TGTGCCAGCAGTTACAGGGTGTCAGGGTCGTACGAGCAGTACTTC. Translated: CASSYRVSGSYEQYF.

This clone was detected once. The chain recombines TRBV7-8 with TRBJ1-1, with D possibly matching TRBD1 (5 bases). The V gene lost 3 bases and the J gene lost 1 base, with 9 bases spanning the gap. The V gene's germline CDR1 is SGHVS and CDR2 FQNEAQ. This CDR3 has 14 residues. The DNA for the CDR3 is TGTGCCAGCAGCTTCCTCGGGGGGAACACTGAAGCTTTCTTT. It is translated as CASSFLGGNTEAFF.

This chain joins TRBV15 and TRBJ2-7; tentative D call: TRBD1 (6 bases). The CDR3 extends over 18 amino acids. Trimming took 1 base from V and 6 from J, leaving 25 bases between them. CDR1 is LNHNV and CDR2 is YYDKDF in the germline V gene (reference sequence). CDR3 residues: CATSRGPGELNKAGEQYF. The DNA for the CDR3 is TGTGCCACCAGCAGAGGCCCAGGGGAACTAAATAAGGCCGGCGAGCAGTACTTC.

The chain combines TRBV12-5 with TRBJ2-1; 9 bases are a match to TRBD2. The germline gives CDR1 LGHNT, CDR2 FRNRAP. The CDR3 totals 19 residues. V dropped 6 bases and J dropped 1; count of bases not matched to a gene: 16. CDR3 DNA sequence: TGTGCTAGTGGCCCCAGCGGGGGGCCCTTTCGTTCGTCCTACAATGAGCAGTTCTTC. It specifies CASGPSGGPFRSSYNEQFF.

The CDR3 sequence is CASSLDRVGDTQYF. For the CDR3, the DNA is TGTGCCAGCAGCTTAGACAGGGTGGGAGATACGCAGTATTTT. The J gene is TRBJ2-3, the V gene TRBV7-9; D possibly corresponds to TRBD1 (6 bases). Per germline, CDR1 SEHNR and CDR2 FQNEAQ (reference sequence). The CDR3 consists of 14 residues. Trimming took 1 base from V and 5 from J, leaving 10 bases between them.

V and J are TRBV19 and TRBJ2-7, with 11 bases aligning to TRBD2. Losses at the gene ends were 8 bases for V and 0 bases for J; bases not matched to a gene: 6. CDR3 length: 15 residues. Looked up from germline, CDR1 is LNHDA and CDR2 is SQIVND (reference sequence). CDR3 nucleotide sequence: TGTGCCAGTTCGGGACTAGCGGAGAGCTCCTACGAGCAGTACTTC. It codes for CASSGLAESSYEQYF.

This chain's CDR3 is CASSDTGGTTEAFF. DNA of the CDR3: TGTGCCAGCAGTGACACAGGGGGCACCACTGAAGCTTTCTTT. J is TRBJ1-1 and V is TRBV6-5; the match to TRBD1 covers 9 bases. The J segment lost 4 bases and the V segment lost 5 bases, leaving 5 bases of the junction unmatched. Germline CDR1 is MNHEY and CDR2 is SVGAGI. This CDR3 spans 14 amino acids.

This clone has just one count. This chain connects TRBV7-3 to TRBJ2-2, with a possible D match to TRBD1 (5 bases). CDR1 SGHTA and CDR2 FQGTGA come from the germline V gene. The V and J ends lost 6 bases and 8 bases respectively, with 16 bases between them. The CDR3 length is 14 residues. CDR3 in amino acids: CASSWGPIEGELFF. The CDR3 DNA follows: TGTGCCAGCAGTTGGGGCCCGATAGAGGGGGAGCTGTTTTTT.

The chain's CDR3 is CSARGIHEQYF. CDR3 bases: TGCAGTGCTCGCGGGATTCACGAGCAGTACTTC. V and J are TRBV20-1 and TRBJ2-7; the D gene is possibly TRBD2 (6 bases). There are 11 residues in the CDR3. V was shortened by 5 bases and J by 5 bases, with 10 bases between the two germline ends. Germline V gene data show CDR1 as DFQATT and CDR2 as SNEGSKA (reference sequence).

The chain uses TRBV5-6 and TRBJ2-7, with D maybe TRBD2 (6 bases). This CDR3 has 14 amino acids. Germline lookup yields CDR1 SGHDT and CDR2 YYEEEE. Trimming removed 5 bases at V and 2 bases at J, with 14 bases between. This CDR3 reads CASRYEGLTYEQYF. In DNA form, the CDR3 reads TGTGCCAGCAGGTACGAGGGACTCACCTACGAGCAGTACTTC.

This clone was detected a few times. This chain connects TRBV2 to TRBJ2-3; D perhaps matches TRBD1 (7 bases). V was shortened by 9 bases and J by 4 bases, with 11 bases between the two germline ends. The CDR3 sequence is 12 residues long. Germline CDR1 reads SNHLY; CDR2 reads FYNNEI. Here the CDR3 reads CASGGGADTQYF. The CDR3 coding sequence is TGTGCCAGTGGAGGGGGCGCAGATACGCAGTATTTT.

The chain couples TRBV7-6 to TRBJ2-1; TRBD2 matches 7 bases. Losses at the gene ends were 3 bases for V and 6 bases for J; bases not matched to a gene: 11. This CDR3 has 16 amino acids. Germline V gene lookup returns CDR1 SGHVS and CDR2 FNYEAQ. The CDR3 spells CASSLSWGGRGNEQFF. In nucleotides, the CDR3 is TGTGCCAGCAGCTTGAGCTGGGGGGGGAGGGGCAATGAGCAGTTCTTC.

V is TRBV25-1 and J is TRBJ2-3; no firm D call. This CDR3 has 13 residues. CDR1 is MGHDK and CDR2 is SYGVNS in the germline V gene. Trimming removed 5 bases at V and 2 bases at J, with 8 bases between. The CDR3 loop reads CASSPPSTDTQYF. The CDR3 coding sequence is TGTGCCAGCAGTCCCCCATCCACAGATACGCAGTATTTT.

V gene TRBV7-2 combines with J gene TRBJ2-1; no definite D call. V was trimmed by 1 base and J by 9 bases, leaving 13 bases between them. Germline V gene data show CDR1 as SGHTA and CDR2 as FQGNSA. CDR3 length: 14 amino acids. CDR3 bases: TGTGCCAGCAGCTTAGGGTCTGGGCTGGGTGAGCAGTTCTTC. Amino acids: CASSLGSGLGEQFF.